The 32 T cell receptor beta chains reported below all come from one sample, sequenced in a study of blood T cells in healthy people across ages. Combining a sample-barcoded 5' primer with a J-beta primer mix, a second PCR ran for 7 to 11 cycles. Each CDR3 protein gets one entry after TCRdb re-called the 5' RACE reads with MiXCR. The data contain about 780,000 distinct CDR3 sequences, roughly 25% of them singletons. This sample was shared with a second study, whose subject was T cells of mothers and their children.

Sequencing was done on a sample of blood. The receptors come from a boy younger than 18 in good health.

This clonotype has only a few counts. The CDR3 bases are TGTGCCAGCAGCCAGGAAGGGACTACCTCCTCTCAGTACTTC. Amino acids: CASSQEGTTSSQYF. V and J are TRBV7-2 and TRBJ2-4, with TRBD2 matching over 7 bases. Germline trimming cut 5 bases from V and 12 bases from J; bases unmatched to any gene: 13. The CDR3 has 14 residues. Per germline, CDR1 SGHTA and CDR2 FQGNSA.

This clonotype was seen only a few times. The V call is TRBV6-5, the J call TRBJ2-5; the D gene is possibly TRBD2 (6 bases). The CDR3 spans 14 residues. Germline CDR1 is MNHEY and CDR2 is SVGAGI. Trimming shortened V by 2 bases and J by 4 bases, and 11 bases separated the two germline ends. CDR3 coding DNA: TGTGCCAGCAGTTACGGGGGGAAGGGAGAGACCCAGTACTTC. The encoded protein is CASSYGGKGETQYF.

This clonotype has a handful of counts. This rearrangement joins TRBV6-4 to TRBJ1-6; D remains ambiguous. The CDR3 totals 13 residues. The V gene lost 4 bases and the J gene lost 7 bases, with 8 bases spanning the gap. Germline V lookup: CDR1 MRHNA, CDR2 SNTAGT. The DNA of the CDR3 is TGTGCCAGCAGTGTAGTGAGCAATTCACCCCTCCACTTT. Protein: CASSVVSNSPLHF.

In this sample, this clonotype turned up many times. This chain joins TRBV10-3 and TRBJ2-5; D may be TRBD1 or TRBD2 (6 bases each). The V gene lost 3 bases and the J gene lost 5 bases, with 16 bases spanning the gap. The CDR3 sequence is 15 residues long. CDR1 is ENHRY and CDR2 is SYGVKD in the germline V gene. CDR3 bases: TGTGCCATCAGTGACGGCGCGGTAGGGGGGGAGACCCAGTACTTC. It translates to CAISDGAVGGETQYF.

With respect to this clonotype: In this CDR3 the conserved last residue, phenylalanine or tryptophan, is missing, so a read error is likely. The rearrangement uses TRBV6-5 and TRBJ1-4; possibly TRBD1 for D (6 bases). The germline gives CDR1 MNHEY, CDR2 SVGAGI. The CDR3 sequence is 14 residues long. V was shortened by 2 bases and J by 8 bases, with 12 bases between the two germline ends. The CDR3 bases are TGTGCCAGCAGTTACGACAGGCTCAAGGAAAAACTGTTTCTT. It yields the protein CASSYDRLKEKLFL.

This clonotype was recorded a few times. This chain joins TRBV5-1 and TRBJ1-2; D perhaps matches TRBD1 (5 bases). Germline V gene data show CDR1 as SGHRS and CDR2 as YFSETQ. Trimming pared 0 bases from V and 5 bases from J, leaving 11 bases between. The CDR3 sequence is 14 residues long. CDR3 residues: CASSLEGVRYGYTF. The CDR3 DNA reads TGCGCCAGCAGCTTGGAAGGGGTGCGATATGGCTACACCTTC. Supplemented by reference TRBV5-1 and TRBJ1-2, the full variable domain reads KAGVTQTPRYLIKTRGQQVTLSCSPISGHRSVSWYQQTPGQGLQFLFEYFSETQRNKGNFPGRFSGRQFSNSRSEMNVSTLELGDSALYLCASSLEGVRYGYTFGSGTRLTVV.

CDR3 sequence (DNA): TGTGCCAGCAGCGTTTTGACGCAGTATTTT. Amino acid sequence: CASSVLTQYF. The chain links TRBV7-9 to TRBJ2-3; D call uncertain. Trimming cost V 5 bases and J 9 bases, with 6 bases left between them. Germline assignment: CDR1 SEHNR and CDR2 FQNEAQ (reference sequence). The CDR3 totals 10 residues.

The chain uses TRBV29-1 and TRBJ2-5; D remains ambiguous. Trimming shortened V by 0 bases and J by 5 bases, and 7 bases separated the two germline ends. The CDR3 totals 12 residues. Germline-derived CDR1 and CDR2 are SQVTM and ANQGSEA. CDR3 DNA sequence: TGCAGCGTTGAAGATGTTTCGGAGACCCAGTACTTC. Its translation: CSVEDVSETQYF.

This clonotype was detected only a few times. The chain combines TRBV10-3 with TRBJ1-2; 8 nucleotides agree with TRBD1. This CDR3 contains 15 residues. Trimming removed 2 bases from V and 4 bases from J; junction bases left unmatched: 6. From germline, CDR1 is ENHRY and CDR2 SYGVKD. This CDR3 is CAISEARTGTYGYTF. The CDR3 bases are TGTGCCATCAGTGAGGCTCGGACAGGGACCTATGGCTACACCTTC.

This clonotype was seen a few times. This sequence joins TRBV5-1 and TRBJ1-2, with TRBD1 matching 7 bases. CDR1 SGHRS and CDR2 YFSETQ come from the germline V gene. The CDR3 runs 15 residues. Germline trimming cut 1 base from V and 4 bases from J; bases unmatched to any gene: 7. The CDR3 here is CASSLNGPGGYGYTF. CDR3 bases: TGCGCCAGCAGCTTGAATGGGCCAGGGGGCTATGGCTACACCTTC.

In DNA, the CDR3 is TGTGCCAGCACCTCCCCGGGCAGGGCCTACGAGCAGTACTTC. Protein sequence: CASTSPGRAYEQYF. The J gene is TRBJ2-7, the V gene TRBV7-9, with D perhaps TRBD1 (5 bases). Germline CDR1 SEHNR, CDR2 FQNEAQ (reference sequence). V was shortened by 7 bases and J by 2 bases, with 15 bases between the two germline ends. CDR3 length: 14 amino acids. The variable domain in full, with the rest retrieved from reference TRBV7-9 and TRBJ2-7, is DTGVSQNPRHKITKRGQNVTFRCDPISEHNRLYWYRQTLGQGPEFLTYFQNEAQLEKSRLLSDRFSAERPKGSFSTLEIQRTEQGDSAMYLCASTSPGRAYEQYFGPGTRLTVT.

There are a few counts of this clonotype. The chain is built from TRBV7-3 and TRBJ1-2; TRBD1 aligns across 9 bases. Germline lookup yields CDR1 SGHTA and CDR2 FQGTGA. This CDR3 has 14 residues. With V trimmed by 5 bases and J by 4 bases, 5 bases remained unmatched. CDR3 coding DNA: TGTGCCAGCAGCGCGGGACAGGGACTCTATGGCTACACCTTC. The encoded protein is CASSAGQGLYGYTF.

In this sample, this clonotype turned up a few times. The CDR3: CASSSPGTSGYYEQYF. DNA for the CDR3: TGTGCCAGCAGCTCTCCAGGGACAAGTGGGTACTACGAGCAGTACTTC. V gene TRBV5-5 combines with J gene TRBJ2-7; TRBD1 is a possible D gene (6 bases). V was pared by 3 bases and J by 3 bases, with 19 bases between. CDR1 is SGHKS, CDR2 YYEKEE, per germline (reference sequence). The CDR3 consists of 16 residues.

DNA for the CDR3: TGTGCCAGCAGTTATGGCCAGATCGGGGAAAAACTGTTTTTT. It codes for CASSYGQIGEKLFF. The chain links TRBV6-6 to TRBJ1-4; no firm D call. Germline V gives CDR1 MNHNY, CDR2 SVGAGI (reference sequence). This CDR3 region has 14 residues. Trimming removed 3 bases from V and 8 bases from J, with 13 bases in between.

The CDR3 bases are TGCAGTGCGCCATCTAGCGGGGGATCGTCCTACGAGCAGTACTTC. It codes for CSAPSSGGSSYEQYF. The chain is built from TRBV20-1 and TRBJ2-7; 10 positions agree with TRBD2. Germline V gene data show CDR1 as DFQATT and CDR2 as SNEGSKA (reference sequence). J gave up 1 base and V 6 bases, and 9 bases lay outside the gene matches. The CDR3 loop spans 15 amino acids.

The gene calls are TRBV14 and TRBJ2-5; D is unresolved. The CDR3 loop spans 14 amino acids. Germline values: CDR1 SGHDN, CDR2 FVKESK. The V end lost 5 bases, the J end lost 1 base, and 11 bases lay between the germline ends. CDR3 coding DNA: TGTGCCAGCAGCGAGCTGGAGCGCCAAGAGACCCAGTACTTC. This translates into CASSELERQETQYF. Full variable domain (rest looked up from reference TRBV14 and TRBJ2-5): EAGVTQFPSHSVIEKGQTVTLRCDPISGHDNLYWYRRVMGKEIKFLLHFVKESKQDESGMPNNRFLAERTGGTYSTLKVQPAELEDSGVYFCASSELERQETQYFGPGTRLLVL.

This clonotype was seen a handful of times. The chain uses TRBV5-1 and TRBJ2-5; D is possibly TRBD2 (5 bases). The J call may be in error: the DNA end matches TRBJ2-7 better. CDR1 is SGHRS and CDR2 is YFSETQ in the germline V gene. The CDR3 contains 16 residues. CDR3 amino acids: CASSLLASPPTYEQYF. The CDR3 nucleotides are TGCGCCAGCAGCTTATTAGCGTCCCCACCTACCTACGAGCAGTACTTC.

The chain is built from TRBV20-1 and TRBJ2-5; 10 positions match TRBD2. The CDR3 contains 15 residues. Germline V gene lookup returns CDR1 DFQATT and CDR2 SNEGSKA (reference sequence). The V and J ends lost 3 bases and 4 bases, in that order; junction bases with no gene match: 8. CDR3 DNA sequence: TGCAGTGCTAGCGGGAGCGGGGGGGCCAGAGAGACCCAGTACTTC. It yields the protein CSASGSGGARETQYF.

The rearrangement uses TRBV29-1 and TRBJ2-5; D ambiguous. This CDR3 has 12 amino acids. CDR1 SQVTM and CDR2 ANQGSEA come from the germline V gene. Trimming took off 3 bases at V and 2 bases at J, with 7 bases between the two ends. CDR3 region: CSVDWYQETQYF. CDR3 nucleotide sequence: TGCAGCGTTGATTGGTATCAAGAGACCCAGTACTTC.

This chain connects TRBV13 to TRBJ2-3, with 7 bases matching TRBD2. The CDR3 sequence is 14 residues long. Germline assignment: CDR1 PRHDT and CDR2 FYEKMQ (reference sequence). With V trimmed by 2 bases and J by 7 bases, 6 bases remained unmatched. The CDR3 reads CASSLRTRPYTQYF. The CDR3 DNA follows: TGTGCCAGCAGCTTAAGGACTAGACCTTATACGCAGTATTTT.

This rearrangement joins TRBV7-6 to TRBJ2-5, with D possibly matching TRBD2 (7 bases). Germline CDR1 is SGHVS and CDR2 is FNYEAQ. V lost 4 bases and J 2 bases, leaving 17 bases between the germline ends. CDR3 size: 16 residues. The CDR3 spells CASSYRRGALQETQYF. Here the CDR3 DNA reads TGTGCCAGCAGCTATCGCCGGGGGGCTCTGCAAGAGACCCAGTACTTC.

This clonotype was detected only once. The rearrangement uses TRBV7-9 and TRBJ1-4, with 8 bases matching TRBD1. Unmatched junction bases numbered 8, after V lost 5 bases and J lost 6 bases. This CDR3 spans 15 amino acids. The germline CDR1 and CDR2 sequences are SEHNR and FQNEAQ (reference sequence). CDR3 coding DNA: TGTGCCAGCAGCCCCCTGGGACAGGAGCATGAAAAACTGTTTTTT. It yields the protein CASSPLGQEHEKLFF.

The genes are TRBV5-1 and TRBJ2-5; 12 bases are shared with TRBD1. Trimming removed 4 bases from V and 4 bases from J; junction bases left unmatched: 8. The CDR3 totals 16 residues. Germline V gene lookup returns CDR1 SGHRS and CDR2 YFSETQ. CDR3 amino acids: CASSTGTGGAGETQYF. The CDR3 DNA follows: TGCGCCAGCAGCACCGGGACAGGGGGCGCGGGAGAGACCCAGTACTTC.

The chain couples TRBV7-9 to TRBJ2-1, with D uncertain. Per germline, CDR1 SEHNR and CDR2 FQNEAQ (reference sequence). With 6 bases removed from V and 7 bases from J, the gap between germline ends came to 19 bases. This CDR3 is built from 15 residues. The CDR3 DNA is TGTGCCAGCAGAGGGCGTGATTCTCTGGGGAATGAGCAGTTCTTC. As protein: CASRGRDSLGNEQFF.

In this sample, this clonotype turned up a few times. The rearrangement uses TRBV29-1 and TRBJ2-3; no firm D call. The CDR3 contains 11 residues. Germline CDR1 reads SQVTM; CDR2 reads ANQGSEA. V shed 6 bases and J shed 2 bases, with 6 bases lying between them. The CDR3 DNA reads as TGCAGCGTCGCCTCCACAGATACGCAGTATTTT. This gives the protein CSVASTDTQYF.

This chain uses TRBV5-1 with TRBJ2-5, with 10 bases matching TRBD2. Per the germline V gene, CDR1 is SGHRS and CDR2 is YFSETQ. The CDR3 is 16 residues long. V lost 1 base and J lost 1; bases outside the gene matches: 4. Here the CDR3 reads CASSLIQRGGQETQYF. CDR3 nucleotides: TGCGCCAGCAGCTTGATACAGCGGGGGGGCCAAGAGACCCAGTACTTC.

In this sample, this clonotype turned up a few times. V gene TRBV5-5 combines with J gene TRBJ2-3; D might be TRBD1 (6 bases). The CDR3 totals 15 residues. The V end lost 4 bases, the J end lost 2 bases, and 14 bases lay between the germline ends. Germline V gene lookup returns CDR1 SGHKS and CDR2 YYEKEE (reference sequence). The CDR3 DNA is TGTGCCAGCAGCATTGGACAGCCCCTCACAGATACGCAGTATTTT. Translated: CASSIGQPLTDTQYF.

The V and J genes are TRBV7-6 and TRBJ2-7, with 13 bases lining up with TRBD2. Germline values: CDR1 SGHVS, CDR2 FNYEAQ. This CDR3 has 17 residues. V lost 3 bases to trimming and J lost 2 bases; unmatched junction nucleotides: 7. The CDR3 bases are TGTGCCAGCAGCTTGAGTCCCGGGACTAGCGGGGCCTACGAGCAGTACTTC. It translates to CASSLSPGTSGAYEQYF. The entire variable domain, with the rest obtained from reference TRBV7-6 and TRBJ2-7, is as follows: GAGVSQSPRYKVTKRGQDVALRCDPISGHVSLYWYRQALGQGPEFLTYFNYEAQQDKSGLPNDRFSAERPEGSISTLTIQRTEQRDSAMYRCASSLSPGTSGAYEQYFGPGTRLTVT.

The genes are TRBV7-9 and TRBJ2-7, with 12 bases identical to TRBD1. V dropped 5 bases and J dropped 8; count of bases not matched to a gene: 10. CDR3 length: 15 amino acids. CDR1 SEHNR and CDR2 FQNEAQ come from the germline V gene (reference sequence). CDR3 in amino acids: CASSPSGTGGAKQYF. DNA of the CDR3: TGTGCCAGCAGCCCCTCCGGGACAGGGGGCGCAAAGCAGTACTTC.

The rearrangement links TRBV20-1 to TRBJ2-3, with D possibly TRBD1 on 5 matching bases. Germline V lookup: CDR1 DFQATT, CDR2 SNEGSKA (reference sequence). The CDR3 length is 15 residues. V shed 5 bases and J shed 1 base, with 16 bases lying between them. CDR3 sequence reads: CSALVRGRGTDTQYF. The CDR3 DNA reads as TGCAGTGCTCTCGTAAGGGGTCGCGGCACAGATACGCAGTATTTT.

This clonotype has just a few counts. The gene calls are TRBV6-2 or TRBV6-3 and TRBJ2-5; 11 nucleotides agree with TRBD2. Germline assignment: CDR1 MNHEY and CDR2 SVGEGT. The ends lost 6 bases at V and 5 bases at J; junction bases unmatched: 11. The CDR3 covers 16 residues. CDR3 residues: CASSQGLAGLIETQYF. The CDR3 nucleotides are TGTGCCAGCAGCCAAGGACTAGCGGGTCTCATCGAGACCCAGTACTTC.

The table lists this clonotype with a few counts. CDR3 residues: CASRWGSRAHEQYF. The CDR3 DNA reads TGTGCCAGCAGATGGGGCTCCCGGGCCCACGAGCAGTACTTC. The chain links TRBV7-2 to TRBJ2-7; D might be TRBD1 (5 bases). Trimming stripped 6 bases from V and 5 bases from J, with 17 bases between. CDR1 is SGHTA and CDR2 is FQGNSA in the germline V gene. This CDR3 contains 14 residues. Combining the CDR3 with reference TRBV7-2 and TRBJ2-7 gives the whole variable domain GAGVSQSPSNKVTEKGKDVELRCDPISGHTALYWYRQSLGQGLEFLIYFQGNSAPDKSGLPSDRFSAERTGGSVSTLTIQRTQQEDSAVYLCASRWGSRAHEQYFGPGTRLTVT.